Listed here are 28 T cell receptor beta chains from one sample, sequenced in a study of T-cell reconstitution after alpha-beta-depleted transplantation in children. Preparation of the TCRbeta library was carried out with unique molecular identifiers. TCRdb ran MiXCR on the PCR reads and lists one entry per CDR3 protein. The table has some 440,000 distinct CDR3 sequences, about a sixth seen once. The sequences come from PBMCs, mostly from graft donor cells, collected 360 days after TCRalphabeta/CD19-depleted stem cell transplant. The receptors come from a boy younger than two who had a stem cell transplant for Wiskott-Aldrich syndrome, so the T cells may come from the graft donor.

This clonotype was picked up a small number of times. The chain joins TRBV12-5 to TRBJ2-1; no clear D. This CDR3 is 12 amino acids long. V was shortened by 6 bases and J by 7 bases, with 10 bases between the two germline ends. Per the germline V gene, CDR1 is LGHNT and CDR2 is FRNRAP. The CDR3 spells CASGPRVNEQFF. The CDR3 DNA sequence: TGTGCTAGTGGCCCCCGGGTGAATGAGCAGTTCTTC.

In its sample, this clonotype was seen a few times. The chain couples TRBV6-5 to TRBJ2-7; TRBD1 might be the D (7 bases). V was trimmed by 2 bases and J by 8 bases, leaving 16 bases between them. There are 14 residues in the CDR3. Germline V CDR1 and CDR2: MNHEY, SVGAGI. In nucleotides, the CDR3 is TGTGCCAGCAGTTACCCGCGGGACAGTACGAAGCAGTACTTC. It specifies CASSYPRDSTKQYF.

J is TRBJ2-3 and V is TRBV29-1; the match to TRBD2 covers 10 bases. Germline V gene data show CDR1 as SQVTM and CDR2 as ANQGSEA. The CDR3 runs to 13 residues. Trimming at V came to 5 bases and at J to 1 base, leaving 0 bases not matched to a gene. The CDR3 reads CSVLAGGTDTQYF. The CDR3 DNA is TGCAGCGTTCTAGCGGGGGGCACAGATACGCAGTATTTT.

J is TRBJ2-5 and V is TRBV7-6; unclear D gene. This CDR3 region has 13 residues. V was shortened by 7 bases and J by 5 bases, with 14 bases between the two germline ends. The germline CDR1 and CDR2 sequences are SGHVS and FNYEAQ. The CDR3: CASILNLRETQYF. CDR3 DNA sequence: TGTGCCAGCATCCTGAACCTACGTGAGACCCAGTACTTC.

The chain is built from TRBV6-4 and TRBJ2-2, with D uncertain. The CDR3 sequence is 17 residues long. Trimming took off 4 bases at V and 5 bases at J, with 20 bases between the two ends. The germline V gene has CDR1 MRHNA and CDR2 SNTAGT. Here the CDR3 DNA reads TGTGCCAGCAGTGCCTCCCCTGCGGCCCGAATGACCGGGGAGCTGTTTTTT. Its protein product is CASSASPAARMTGELFF.

The chain has TRBV4-2 and TRBJ2-1; tentative D call: TRBD2 (7 bases). V was shortened by 0 bases and J by 5 bases, with 11 bases between the two germline ends. Germline V CDR1 and CDR2: LGHNA, YNFKEQ. The CDR3 loop spans 15 amino acids. The CDR3 here is CASSQEGGGDNEQFF. The CDR3 DNA follows: TGTGCCAGCAGCCAAGAAGGGGGGGGCGACAATGAGCAGTTCTTC.

This CDR3 is CSARDLLAGIDTQYF. The CDR3 DNA reads TGCAGTGCTAGAGATCTCCTAGCGGGGATAGATACGCAGTATTTT. The V and J genes are TRBV20-1 and TRBJ2-3; 9 bases map to TRBD2. The CDR3 has 15 amino acids. Germline V CDR1 and CDR2: DFQATT, SNEGSKA (reference sequence). V was pared by 0 bases and J by 5 bases, with 6 bases of the junction left unmatched.

The chain combines TRBV24-1 with TRBJ2-2, with D possibly being TRBD2 (6 bases). The V gene's germline CDR1 is KGHDR and CDR2 SFDVKD. The CDR3 runs 16 residues. V shed 7 bases and J shed 9 bases, with 23 bases lying between them. CDR3 nucleotides: TGTGCCACCAGCAAAGCCCCCGGACTACCCCCCCGGGAGCTGTTTTTT. This translates into CATSKAPGLPPRELFF.

This clonotype occurred a few times. The chain has TRBV11-3 and TRBJ1-4, with D tentatively TRBD1 (5 bases). Deletions cut 5 bases from V and 6 bases from J, with 16 bases between. Germline CDR1 and CDR2: SGHNT and YENEEA. The CDR3 extends over 15 amino acids. CDR3 region: CASSPGGHKHEKLFF. The CDR3 coding sequence is TGTGCCAGCAGCCCCGGTGGACACAAGCATGAAAAACTGTTTTTT.

This clonotype has more than one count but fewer than ten. This rearrangement joins TRBV24-1 to TRBJ2-3, with 12 bases fitting TRBD2. This CDR3 has 16 residues. V trimming: 4 bases; J trimming: 1 base; junction bases outside the gene matches: 2. CDR1 and CDR2 from the germline V gene are KGHDR and SFDVKD. Written as DNA, the CDR3 is TGTGCCACCAGTGACCGACTAGCGGGAGGCACAGATACGCAGTATTTT. This gives the protein CATSDRLAGGTDTQYF.

The V gene is TRBV28, the J gene TRBJ2-1; no reliable D call. Germline V lookup: CDR1 MDHEN, CDR2 SYDVKM. The CDR3 runs to 16 residues. V was trimmed by 5 bases and J by 4 bases, leaving 18 bases between them. CDR3 residues: CASSAPRSPGYNEQFF. In nucleotides, the CDR3 is TGTGCCAGCAGTGCGCCTAGGTCGCCCGGGTACAATGAGCAGTTCTTC.

This chain links TRBV5-6 with TRBJ2-7, with 11 bases lining up with TRBD2. V was pared by 4 bases and J by 2 bases, with 5 bases of the junction left unmatched. Per germline, CDR1 SGHDT and CDR2 YYEEEE. The CDR3 length is 15 residues. CDR3 in amino acids: CASSTLSGGAYEQYF. CDR3 sequence (DNA): TGTGCCAGCAGCACCCTTAGCGGGGGGGCCTACGAGCAGTACTTC.

This clonotype was seen more than once but under ten times. This chain uses TRBV7-9 with TRBJ2-2; tentatively, D is TRBD1 or TRBD2 (6 bases each). Germline V lookup: CDR1 SEHNR, CDR2 FQNEAQ (reference sequence). The CDR3 is 17 residues long. Trimming stripped 6 bases from V and 0 bases from J, with 17 bases between. CDR3 DNA sequence: TGTGCCAGCAGTCAAAGTAGGGGGGTCGCGAACACCGGGGAGCTGTTTTTT. It yields the protein CASSQSRGVANTGELFF.

V gene TRBV7-2 combines with J gene TRBJ2-5; D not certain. Germline values: CDR1 SGHTA, CDR2 FQGNSA. The CDR3 is 14 residues long. V shed 0 bases and J shed 4 bases, with 9 bases lying between them. The CDR3 sequence is CASSLAKGRETQYF. Written as DNA, the CDR3 is TGTGCCAGCAGCTTAGCTAAAGGTCGAGAGACCCAGTACTTC.

This clonotype was found a few times. The genes are TRBV6-2 or TRBV6-3 and TRBJ2-7; the match to TRBD2 covers 7 bases. Germline V gene data show CDR1 as MNHEY and CDR2 as SVGEGT. This CDR3 region has 18 residues. V lost 6 bases to trimming and J lost 0 bases; unmatched junction nucleotides: 17. The CDR3 is CASSPGLAAFQSSYEQYF. CDR3 nucleotide sequence: TGTGCCAGCAGCCCGGGGCTAGCGGCATTCCAGAGCTCCTACGAGCAGTACTTC.

This clonotype was observed a few times. The chain links TRBV5-1 to TRBJ2-1; D is unclear. This CDR3 region has 14 residues. The germline V gene encodes CDR1 SGHRS and CDR2 YFSETQ. Trimming stripped 0 bases from V and 5 bases from J, with 9 bases between. CDR3 nucleotide sequence: TGCGCCAGCAGCTTGGTTTTTTGGGACAATGAGCAGTTCTTC. It encodes CASSLVFWDNEQFF. Supplemented by reference TRBV5-1 and TRBJ2-1, the full variable domain reads KAGVTQTPRYLIKTRGQQVTLSCSPISGHRSVSWYQQTPGQGLQFLFEYFSETQRNKGNFPGRFSGRQFSNSRSEMNVSTLELGDSALYLCASSLVFWDNEQFFGPGTRLTVL.

In its sample, this clonotype was seen a few times. The rearrangement links TRBV15 to TRBJ1-5; D gene uncertain. Germline CDR1 LNHNV, CDR2 YYDKDF (reference sequence). With 5 bases removed from V and 2 bases from J, the gap between germline ends came to 13 bases. The CDR3 is 15 residues long. CDR3 nucleotides: TGTGCCACCAGCGTTCGATTGATGGGCAATCAGCCCCAGCATTTT. It codes for CATSVRLMGNQPQHF.

This clonotype was counted only a few times. The rearrangement links TRBV7-2 to TRBJ1-1, with D hard to call. The CDR3 has 14 residues. With 1 base removed from V and 7 bases from J, the gap between germline ends came to 13 bases. The germline V gene has CDR1 SGHTA and CDR2 FQGNSA. CDR3 in DNA: TGTGCCAGCAGCTTAGTCGCCGGGAGCCTTGAAGCTTTCTTT. Its protein product is CASSLVAGSLEAFF.

The CDR3 coding sequence is TGCAGCGTGGGACTAGCCCTGCATACGCAGTATTTT. Translating it yields CSVGLALHTQYF. This chain uses TRBV29-1 with TRBJ2-3; 9 bases fit TRBD2. The length of the CDR3 is 12 residues. The V gene end was trimmed by 6 bases and the J gene end by 7 bases; junction bases not matched to a gene: 5. Germline values: CDR1 SQVTM, CDR2 ANQGSEA.

The rearrangement uses TRBV5-1 and TRBJ2-1; either TRBD1 or TRBD2 may fit D (7 bases each). Germline values: CDR1 SGHRS, CDR2 YFSETQ. The ends were cut back, 0 bases at V and 9 bases at J, with 16 bases in the middle. There are 15 residues in the CDR3. This CDR3 is CASSLDGAGGAEQFF. CDR3 sequence (DNA): TGCGCCAGCAGCTTGGATGGGGCAGGGGGGGCTGAGCAGTTCTTC.

The chain is built from TRBV20-1 and TRBJ1-1; D might be TRBD1 (6 bases). The CDR3 is 15 amino acids. The germline V and J ends were trimmed by 3 bases and 1 base, with 15 bases remaining between them. Per the germline V gene, CDR1 is DFQATT and CDR2 is SNEGSKA (reference sequence). CDR3 DNA sequence: TGCAGTGCTAGGGGCGGACAGCCTAAGAACACTGAAGCTTTCTTT. Its translation is CSARGGQPKNTEAFF.

This clonotype was counted a few times. This chain connects TRBV3-1 to TRBJ2-3; D call uncertain. The CDR3 covers 12 residues. Germline values: CDR1 LGHDT, CDR2 YNNKEL (reference sequence). The V gene lost 3 bases and the J gene lost 2 bases, with 3 bases spanning the gap. The CDR3 region is CASSHLTDTQYF. For the CDR3, the DNA is TGTGCCAGCAGCCACCTCACAGATACGCAGTATTTT.

This chain connects TRBV12-3 or TRBV12-4 to TRBJ1-4; D gene unclear. V shed 5 bases and J shed 2 bases, with 9 bases lying between them. The CDR3 loop spans 14 amino acids. DNA of the CDR3: TGTGCCAGCAGTCCGGGGTACACTAATGAAAAACTGTTTTTT. Protein sequence: CASSPGYTNEKLFF.

The chain uses TRBV28 and TRBJ1-2; D perhaps matches TRBD1 (6 bases). The V end was cut by 8 bases, the J end by 4 bases, with 17 bases between. CDR1 and CDR2 (germline): MDHEN, SYDVKM. CDR3 size: 14 residues. In DNA, the CDR3 is TGTGCCAGCGATCCGGGACAAAAGGCCTATGGCTACACCTTC. It encodes CASDPGQKAYGYTF.

This clonotype was recorded at least ten times. The junction does not match germline at one end; this may be a read error. The chain recombines TRBV5-1 with TRBJ2-1; TRBD1 matches 9 bases. In germline, CDR1 is SGHRS, CDR2 YFSETQ. The CDR3 is 15 amino acids. CDR3 sequence reads: CASSPGTGSYNEQFF. DNA for the CDR3: TGTGCCAGCAGCCCGGGGACAGGGAGCTACAATGAGCAGTTCTTC. The full variable domain, with the rest looked up from reference TRBV5-1 and TRBJ2-1, is KAGVTQTPRYLIKTRGQQVTLSCSPISGHRSVSWYQQTPGQGLQFLFEYFSETQRNKGNFPGRFSGRQFSNSRSEMNVSTLELGDSALYLCASSPGTGSYNEQFFGPGTRLTVL.

The V gene is TRBV7-2, the J gene TRBJ2-7, with D possibly TRBD2 on 6 matching bases. The V end was cut by 2 bases, the J end by 2 bases, with 13 bases between. In germline, CDR1 is SGHTA, CDR2 FQGNSA. The CDR3 consists of 15 residues. The DNA for the CDR3 is TGTGCCAGCAGCTTAAGCGCGGGAAGGACCTACGAGCAGTACTTC. It translates to CASSLSAGRTYEQYF.

The rearrangement joins TRBV5-1 to TRBJ2-1; the D is unclear. V lost 1 base and J lost 4, with 15 bases in between. The germline V gene has CDR1 SGHRS and CDR2 YFSETQ. This CDR3 has 16 amino acids. The CDR3 coding sequence is TGCGCCAGCAGCTTGCTAGGGAAGCTTTCATACAATGAGCAGTTCTTC. It encodes CASSLLGKLSYNEQFF.

CDR3 in DNA: TGTGCCAGCAGCTTGCCTCGAGGCGGGAGGACTATCCAAGAGACCCAGTACTTC. Amino acid sequence: CASSLPRGGRTIQETQYF. The V gene is TRBV5-5, the J gene TRBJ2-5, with TRBD2 matching over 8 bases. The length of the CDR3 is 18 residues. With V trimmed by 1 base and J by 1 base, 12 bases remained unmatched. Per the germline V gene, CDR1 is SGHKS and CDR2 is YYEKEE (reference sequence).